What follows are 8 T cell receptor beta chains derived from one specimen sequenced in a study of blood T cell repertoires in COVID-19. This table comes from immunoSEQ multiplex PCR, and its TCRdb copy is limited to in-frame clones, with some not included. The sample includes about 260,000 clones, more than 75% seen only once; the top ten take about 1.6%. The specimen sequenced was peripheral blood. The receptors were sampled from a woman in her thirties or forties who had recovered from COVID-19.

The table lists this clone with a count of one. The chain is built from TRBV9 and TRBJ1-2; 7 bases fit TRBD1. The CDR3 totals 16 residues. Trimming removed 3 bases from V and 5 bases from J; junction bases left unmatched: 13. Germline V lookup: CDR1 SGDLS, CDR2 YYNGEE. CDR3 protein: CASSGGRQGGGYGYTF. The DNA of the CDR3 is TGTGCCAGCAGCGGCGGAAGACAGGGTGGCGGGTATGGCTACACCTTC.

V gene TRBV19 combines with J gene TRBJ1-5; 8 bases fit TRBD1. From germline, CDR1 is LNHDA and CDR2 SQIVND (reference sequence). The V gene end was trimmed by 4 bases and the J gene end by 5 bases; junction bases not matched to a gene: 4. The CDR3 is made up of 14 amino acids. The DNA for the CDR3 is TGTGCCAGTAGTACCTCAGGGGGCTATCAGCCCCAGCATTTT. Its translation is CASSTSGGYQPQHF.

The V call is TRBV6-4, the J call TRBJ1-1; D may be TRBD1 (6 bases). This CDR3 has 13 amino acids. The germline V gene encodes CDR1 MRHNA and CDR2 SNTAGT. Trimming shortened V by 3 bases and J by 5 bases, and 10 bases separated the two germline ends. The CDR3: CASSEGRGTEAFF. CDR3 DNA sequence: TGTGCCAGCAGTGAAGGGAGGGGGACTGAAGCTTTCTTT.

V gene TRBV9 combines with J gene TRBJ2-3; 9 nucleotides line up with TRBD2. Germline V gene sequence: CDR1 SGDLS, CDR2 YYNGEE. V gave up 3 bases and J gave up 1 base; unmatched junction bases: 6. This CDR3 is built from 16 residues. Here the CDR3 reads CASSARGRGGTDTQYF. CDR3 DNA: TGTGCCAGCAGCGCCCGCGGGAGGGGGGGCACAGATACGCAGTATTTT.

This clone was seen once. For the CDR3, the DNA is TGTGCCAGCAGCCCAGGTAGCGGGGGGGCCTACGAGCAGTACTTC. Translating it yields CASSPGSGGAYEQYF. The chain employs TRBV7-2 and TRBJ2-7; TRBD2 aligns across 11 bases. Germline V gene lookup returns CDR1 SGHTA and CDR2 FQGNSA. This CDR3 region has 15 residues. V lost 5 bases, J lost 2 bases, and 5 bases stayed unmatched.

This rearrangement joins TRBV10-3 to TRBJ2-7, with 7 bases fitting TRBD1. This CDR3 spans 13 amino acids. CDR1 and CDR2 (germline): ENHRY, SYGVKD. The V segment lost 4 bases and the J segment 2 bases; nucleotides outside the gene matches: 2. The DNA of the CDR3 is TGTGCCATCAGTGCAGGGGGTACCTACGAGCAGTACTTC. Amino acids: CAISAGGTYEQYF.

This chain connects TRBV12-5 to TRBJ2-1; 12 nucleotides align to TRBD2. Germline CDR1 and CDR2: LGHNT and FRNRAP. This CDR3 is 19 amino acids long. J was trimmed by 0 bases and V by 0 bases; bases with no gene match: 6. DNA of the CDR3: TGTGCTAGTGGTTTGGTCCCGGGACTAGCGGGCAGCTCCTACAATGAGCAGTTCTTC. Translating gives CASGLVPGLAGSSYNEQFF.

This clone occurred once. The DNA for the CDR3 is TGCGCCAGCAGCCAAGGTTTCCGCGGATTATATTTT. Protein product: CASSQGFRGLYF. This sequence joins TRBV4-3 and TRBJ1-3, with D unclear. The germline V gene encodes CDR1 LGHNA and CDR2 YSLEER. The CDR3 sequence is 12 residues long. Trimming left V 1 base short and J 14 bases short, with 12 bases between.